A selection of T cell receptor beta chains follows, all from one sample in a study of blood T cell repertoires in COVID-19. Profiled with immunoSEQ multiplex PCR; TCRdb holds only in-frame clones, not every one. The table shows 55,000 to 80,000 clones, with roughly 80% occurring only once. Sequencing was done on a sample of peripheral blood. These receptors all come from an older man with acute or convalescent COVID-19. The CDR3 runs from the conserved cysteine through the conserved F or W.

j_call v_call cdr3_aa
TRBJ2-1 TRBV24-1 CATSDPGTGSRNEQFF
TRBJ1-6 TRBV9 CASSVAAIGDSPLHF
TRBJ1-2 TRBV28 CASSWGVGYTF
TRBJ1-5 TRBV6-5 CASSLGQGGNQPQHF
TRBJ2-3 TRBV4-1 CASSQQGTSTDTQYF
TRBJ1-1 TRBV12-3/TRBV12-4 CASRAGRRTEAFF
TRBJ2-3 TRBV10-1 CASREGGRTDTQYF
TRBJ2-1 TRBV15 CATSRGGQGLDNEQFF
TRBJ2-7 TRBV4-2 CASSQEVEALYEQYF
TRBJ1-2 TRBV28 CASSSYSGTGGDGYGYTF
TRBJ2-2 TRBV6-2/TRBV6-3 CASSLLGHSTGELFF
TRBJ2-3 TRBV6-5 CASSYSSRTDTQYF
TRBJ1-5 TRBV2 CASTPDRFSNQPQHF
TRBJ1-5 TRBV6-2/TRBV6-3 CASSRFGGGNQPQHF
TRBJ1-1 TRBV30 CAWRGGTGVAEAFF
TRBJ2-3 TRBV2 CASRDRGGTDTQYF
TRBJ2-2 TRBV5-1 CASSTRTGGAGELFF
TRBJ1-2 TRBV28 CASSLPSTGARGYTF
TRBJ2-3 TRBV7-9 CASSLTGTLSTDTQYF
TRBJ2-4 TRBV27 CASSPQPGGGKGYIQYF
TRBJ1-5 TRBV21-1 CASSPLAVQGPQHF
TRBJ1-2 TRBV3-1/TRBV3-2 CASSQGDGYTF
TRBJ2-2 TRBV6-5 CASTPAGVSTGELFF
TRBJ1-1 TRBV6-1 CASSEGGARVYTEAFF
TRBJ1-1 TRBV9 CASSPQGGLNTEAFF
TRBJ2-5 TRBV13 CASSTGLAGGGETQYF
TRBJ2-3 TRBV4-1 CASSQDWLAGGQNTQYF
TRBJ1-2 TRBV29-1 CSVDGQGGYGYTF
TRBJ2-1 TRBV7-3 CASSLPMGLAGNEQFF
TRBJ1-1 TRBV24-1 CATSDFRILTGSDAAFF
TRBJ2-7 TRBV5-4 CASSFGLTHEQYF
TRBJ1-1 TRBV28 CASPSGTGSIGDTEAFF
TRBJ1-1 TRBV2 CASSVQGGAFF
TRBJ1-4 TRBV7-6 CASSLTGSTNEKLFF
TRBJ2-5 TRBV7-2 CASSFRGLRETQYF
TRBJ1-5 TRBV12-3/TRBV12-4 CASSFNGYQPQHF
TRBJ2-3 TRBV9 CASSPISGDTDTQYF
TRBJ2-3 TRBV5-4 CASSLDRGGTDTQYF
TRBJ2-7 TRBV28 CAARQGNYEQYF
TRBJ2-6 TRBV7-8 CASSLSEGGLSGANVLTF
TRBJ1-6 TRBV4-1 CASSQVTGGSNSPLHF
TRBJ2-2 TRBV6-5 CASIIGQGSELFF
TRBJ2-1 TRBV7-2 CASSSGLSADEQFF
TRBJ2-7 TRBV11-3 CASSLDRASYEQYF
TRBJ2-7 TRBV6-2/TRBV6-3 CASSSRGKGSSSYEQYF
TRBJ1-3 TRBV5-1 CASSLFGGVPVSGNTIYF
TRBJ2-2 TRBV24-1 CATDRGGKSTGELFF
TRBJ2-3 TRBV5-1 CASSTRGSDTQYF
TRBJ2-3 TRBV30 CAFLGVAGGRSTDTQYF
TRBJ1-1 TRBV30 CAWRLLQGVVTEAFF
TRBJ1-1 TRBV6-5 CASKRDRDTEAFF
TRBJ2-1 TRBV19 CASSIGPGQGFNEQFF
TRBJ2-5 TRBV28 CASSFFRDQETQYF
TRBJ1-4 TRBV19 CASSSSSGWGEKLFF
TRBJ2-7 TRBV7-3 CASSSGLAGVTEQYF
TRBJ1-5 TRBV27 CASSLTGVLNQPQHF
TRBJ1-1 TRBV5-6 CASSSTGQMNTEAFF
TRBJ1-6 TRBV9 CASSAGNSPLHF
TRBJ2-5 TRBV19 CASSNLAGETQYF
TRBJ1-1 TRBV5-4 CASSFGQGALDTEAFF